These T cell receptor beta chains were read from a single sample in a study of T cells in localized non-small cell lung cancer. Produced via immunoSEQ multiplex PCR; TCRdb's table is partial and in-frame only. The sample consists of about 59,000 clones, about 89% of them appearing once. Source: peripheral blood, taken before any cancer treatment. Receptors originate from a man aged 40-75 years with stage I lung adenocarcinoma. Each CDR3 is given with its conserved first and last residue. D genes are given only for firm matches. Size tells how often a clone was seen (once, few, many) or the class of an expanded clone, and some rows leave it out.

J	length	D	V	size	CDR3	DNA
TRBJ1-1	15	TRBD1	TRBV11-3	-	CASSPNVLGQGEAFF	TGTGCCAGCAGCCCCAACGTGCTCGGACAGGGGGAAGCTTTCTTT
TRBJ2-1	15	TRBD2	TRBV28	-	CASRPSGSLYNEQFF	TGTGCCAGCAGACCCAGCGGGAGCCTGTACAATGAGCAGTTCTTC
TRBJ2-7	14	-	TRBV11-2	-	CASSLNRFSYEQYF	TGTGCCAGCAGCTTAAACAGGTTCTCCTACGAGCAGTACTTC
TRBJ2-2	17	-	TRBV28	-	CASSLTAGQGNTGELFF	TGTGCCAGCAGTTTAACAGCCGGGCAGGGAAACACCGGGGAGCTGTTTTTT
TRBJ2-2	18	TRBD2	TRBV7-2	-	CASRRTSGEFKNTGELFF	TGTGCCAGCAGGCGGACTAGCGGGGAATTTAAGAACACCGGGGAGCTGTTTTTT
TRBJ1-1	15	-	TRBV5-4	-	CASSLRTVRSTEAFF	TGTGCCAGCAGTCTGCGGACAGTGAGGAGCACTGAAGCTTTCTTT
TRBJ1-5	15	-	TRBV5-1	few	CASSWDGGSGQPQHF	TGCGCCAGCAGCTGGGATGGGGGGTCGGGGCAGCCCCAGCATTTT
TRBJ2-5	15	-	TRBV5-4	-	CASSLGTTPKETQYF	TGTGCCAGCAGCTTGGGGACAACGCCTAAAGAGACCCAGTACTTC
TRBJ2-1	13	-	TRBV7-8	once	CASSLGRNNEQFF	TGTGCCAGCAGCTTAGGGCGGAACAATGAGCAGTTCTTC
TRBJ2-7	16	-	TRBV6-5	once	CASSYVPGGSPYEQYF	TGTGCCAGCAGTTACGTCCCTGGGGGATCCCCCTACGAGCAGTACTTC
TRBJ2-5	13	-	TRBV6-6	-	CASSPDSQETQYF	TGTGCCAGCAGTCCGGACAGCCAAGAGACCCAGTACTTC
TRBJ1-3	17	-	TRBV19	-	CASSIDGGSHSGNTIYF	TGTGCCAGTAGTATAGACGGCGGCTCCCACTCTGGAAACACCATATATTTT
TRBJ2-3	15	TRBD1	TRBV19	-	CASSSRDRGSDTQYF	TGTGCCAGTAGCAGCCGGGACAGGGGTTCAGATACGCAGTATTTT
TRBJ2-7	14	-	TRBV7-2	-	CASRLRTTSYEQYF	TGTGCCAGCAGGCTGCGGACAACCTCCTACGAGCAGTACTTC
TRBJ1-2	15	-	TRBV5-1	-	CASSLTAGANYGYTF	TGCGCCAGCAGCCTAACCGCAGGAGCTAACTATGGCTACACCTTC
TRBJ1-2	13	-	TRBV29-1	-	CSVSLMGRYGYTF	TGCAGCGTCTCGTTGATGGGACGCTATGGCTACACCTTC
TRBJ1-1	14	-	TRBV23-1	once	CASSQPRTVPEAFF	TGCGCCAGCAGTCAGCCCCGGACAGTCCCTGAAGCTTTCTTT
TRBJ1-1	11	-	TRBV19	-	CATGRNTEAFF	TGTGCCACCGGAAGGAACACTGAAGCTTTCTTT
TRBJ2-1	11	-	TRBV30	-	CAWSSSGEQFF	TGTGCCTGGAGTAGCTCTGGCGAGCAGTTCTTC
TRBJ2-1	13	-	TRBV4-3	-	CASSQDTDNEQFF	TGCGCCAGCAGCCAAGATACGGACAATGAGCAGTTCTTC
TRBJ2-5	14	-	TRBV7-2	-	CASSWTAQQETQYF	TGTGCCAGCAGTTGGACAGCGCAACAAGAGACCCAGTACTTC
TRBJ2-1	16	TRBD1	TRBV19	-	CASRPKDRTRGNEQFF	TGTGCCAGTAGGCCGAAGGACAGGACAAGGGGAAATGAGCAGTTCTTC
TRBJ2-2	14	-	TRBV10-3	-	CAIKGGRDTGELFF	TGTGCCATAAAGGGAGGCCGCGACACCGGGGAGCTGTTTTTT
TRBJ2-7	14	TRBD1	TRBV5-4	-	CASSSGTGINEQYF	TGTGCCAGCAGCTCCGGGACAGGGATCAACGAGCAGTACTTC
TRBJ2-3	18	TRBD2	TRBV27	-	CASSFGSSSGSGTDTQYF	TGTGCCAGCAGTTTTGGGTCGTCTAGCGGGAGTGGTACAGATACGCAGTATTTT
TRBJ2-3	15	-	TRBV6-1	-	CASSAGPVVPDTQYF	TGTGCCAGCAGTGCGGGCCCCGTGGTTCCAGATACGCAGTATTTT
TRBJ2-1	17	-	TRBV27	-	CASSSTPTGRSYNEQFF	TGTGCCAGCAGTAGCACCCCGACAGGACGCTCCTACAATGAGCAGTTCTTC
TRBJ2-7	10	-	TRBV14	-	CASNKYEQYF	TGTGCCAGCAACAAATACGAGCAGTACTTC
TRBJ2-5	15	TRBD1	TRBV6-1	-	CASTPLTGGQETQYF	TGTGCCAGCACCCCCCTTACAGGGGGCCAAGAGACCCAGTACTTC
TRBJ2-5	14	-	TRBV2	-	CASSERTISETQYF	TGTGCCAGCAGTGAAAGGACTATCTCGGAGACCCAGTACTTC
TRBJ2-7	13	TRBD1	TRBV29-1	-	CSVAGTGGYEQYF	TGCAGCGTCGCCGGGACAGGGGGCTACGAGCAGTACTTC
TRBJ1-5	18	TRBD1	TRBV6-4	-	CASRPYPQGADGNQPQHF	TGTGCCAGCAGACCATATCCACAGGGGGCGGACGGCAATCAGCCCCAGCATTTT
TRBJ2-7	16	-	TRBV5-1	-	CASSWADREATYEQYF	TGCGCCAGCAGCTGGGCCGACAGGGAGGCTACCTACGAGCAGTACTTC
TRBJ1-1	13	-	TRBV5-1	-	CASSFNRNTEAFF	TGCGCCAGCAGCTTTAATAGGAACACTGAAGCTTTCTTT
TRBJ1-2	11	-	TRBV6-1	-	CASKGLGGYTF	TGTGCCAGCAAGGGCCTCGGTGGCTACACCTTC
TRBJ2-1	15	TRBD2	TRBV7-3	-	CASSQGTSPYNEQFF	TGTGCCAGCAGCCAAGGGACTAGCCCCTACAATGAGCAGTTCTTC
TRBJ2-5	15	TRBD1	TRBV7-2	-	CASSLGGTGRETQYF	TGTGCCAGCAGCTTAGGGGGGACAGGGCGGGAGACCCAGTACTTC
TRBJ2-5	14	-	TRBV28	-	CASQGTEGSETQYF	TGTGCCAGCCAAGGGACCGAGGGATCGGAGACCCAGTACTTC
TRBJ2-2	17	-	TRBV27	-	CASSWGRWDTNTGELFF	TGTGCCAGCAGCTGGGGACGGTGGGACACGAACACCGGGGAGCTGTTTTTT
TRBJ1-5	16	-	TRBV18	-	CASSPWGGSSNQPQHF	TGTGCCAGCTCACCATGGGGGGGAAGTAGCAATCAGCCCCAGCATTTT
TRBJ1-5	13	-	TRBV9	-	CASNDGSNQPQHF	TGTGCCAGCAACGACGGAAGCAATCAGCCCCAGCATTTT
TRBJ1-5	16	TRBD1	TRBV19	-	CASSAQGAPFNQPQHF	TGTGCCAGTAGTGCGCAGGGGGCCCCTTTCAATCAGCCCCAGCATTTT
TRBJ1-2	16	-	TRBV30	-	CAWTLAGPGELYGYTF	TGTGCCTGGACCCTCGCCGGGCCGGGAGAACTCTATGGCTACACCTTC
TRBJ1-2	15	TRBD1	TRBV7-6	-	CASSPGQGEDYGYTF	TGTGCCAGCAGCCCAGGACAGGGGGAGGACTATGGCTACACCTTC
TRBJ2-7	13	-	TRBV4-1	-	CASSLAGPYEQYF	TGCGCCAGCAGCCTGGCGGGCCCCTACGAGCAGTACTTC
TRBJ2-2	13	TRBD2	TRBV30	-	CARGGSGTGELFF	TGTGCCCGGGGGGGATCGGGCACCGGGGAGCTGTTTTTT
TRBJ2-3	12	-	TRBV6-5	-	CASSHNTDTQYF	TGTGCCAGCAGCCACAACACAGATACGCAGTATTTT
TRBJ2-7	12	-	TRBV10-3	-	CAIGRDSYEQYF	TGTGCCATCGGCCGGGACTCCTACGAGCAGTACTTC
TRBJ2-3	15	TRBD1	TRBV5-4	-	CASRTDPGQGNTQYF	TGTGCCAGCAGAACCGACCCGGGACAGGGGAATACGCAGTATTTT
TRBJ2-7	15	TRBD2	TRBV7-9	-	CASSAGTSATYEQYF	TGTGCCAGCAGCGCCGGGACTAGCGCTACCTACGAGCAGTACTTC
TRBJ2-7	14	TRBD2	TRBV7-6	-	CASSLEAGVNEQYF	TGTGCCAGCAGCTTAGAAGCGGGAGTCAACGAGCAGTACTTC
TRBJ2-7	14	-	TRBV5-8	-	CASNLQGGSPEQYF	TGTGCCAGCAACCTGCAGGGTGGCTCCCCCGAGCAGTACTTC
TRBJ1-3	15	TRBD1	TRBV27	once	CASSVTGSSGNTIYF	TGTGCCAGCAGTGTGACAGGGAGCTCTGGAAACACCATATATTTT
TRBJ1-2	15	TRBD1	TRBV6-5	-	CASSKGTALSYGYTF	TGTGCCAGCAGTAAGGGGACAGCCCTTAGCTATGGCTACACCTTC
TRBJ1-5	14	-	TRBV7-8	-	CASSPPFSNQPQHF	TGTGCCAGCAGCCCCCCTTTTAGCAATCAGCCCCAGCATTTT
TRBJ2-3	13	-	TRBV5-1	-	CASSLRFVDTQYF	TGCGCCAGCAGCTTGAGGTTTGTAGATACGCAGTATTTT
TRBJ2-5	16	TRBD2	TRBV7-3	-	CASSLNSGRAGETQYF	TGTGCCAGCAGCTTAAATAGCGGGAGGGCCGGGGAGACCCAGTACTTC